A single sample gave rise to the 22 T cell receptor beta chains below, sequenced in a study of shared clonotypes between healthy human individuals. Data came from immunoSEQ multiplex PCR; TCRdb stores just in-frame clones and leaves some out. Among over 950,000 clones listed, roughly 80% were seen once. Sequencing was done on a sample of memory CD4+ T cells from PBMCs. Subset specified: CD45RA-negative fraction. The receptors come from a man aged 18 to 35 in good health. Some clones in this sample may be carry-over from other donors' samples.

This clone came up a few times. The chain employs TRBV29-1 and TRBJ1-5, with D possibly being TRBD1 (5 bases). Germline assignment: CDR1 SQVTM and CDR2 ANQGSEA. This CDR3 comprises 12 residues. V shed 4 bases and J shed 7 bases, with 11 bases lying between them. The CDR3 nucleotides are TGCAGCGTTGGGGGGTTAGGACAGCCCCAGCATTTT. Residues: CSVGGLGQPQHF. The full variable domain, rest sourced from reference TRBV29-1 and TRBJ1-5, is SAVISQKPSRDICQRGTSLTIQCQVDSQVTMMFWYRQQPGQSLTLIATANQGSEATYESGFVIDKFPISRPNLTFSTLTVSNMSPEDSSIYLCSVGGLGQPQHFGDGTRLSIL.

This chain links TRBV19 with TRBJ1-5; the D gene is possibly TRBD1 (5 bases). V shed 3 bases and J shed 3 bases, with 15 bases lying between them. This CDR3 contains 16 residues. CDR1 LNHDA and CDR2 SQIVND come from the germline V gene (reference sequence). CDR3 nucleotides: TGTGCCAGTAGTATTTTAGGGTCAGGGACCAATCAGCCCCAGCATTTT. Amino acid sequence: CASSILGSGTNQPQHF.

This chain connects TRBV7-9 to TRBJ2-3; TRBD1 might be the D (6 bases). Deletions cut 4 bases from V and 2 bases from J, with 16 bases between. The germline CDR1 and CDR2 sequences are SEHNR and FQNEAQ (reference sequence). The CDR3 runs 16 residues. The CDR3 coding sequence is TGTGCCAGCAGCTCATTTAGGGGGATAATCACAGATACGCAGTATTTT. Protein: CASSSFRGIITDTQYF.

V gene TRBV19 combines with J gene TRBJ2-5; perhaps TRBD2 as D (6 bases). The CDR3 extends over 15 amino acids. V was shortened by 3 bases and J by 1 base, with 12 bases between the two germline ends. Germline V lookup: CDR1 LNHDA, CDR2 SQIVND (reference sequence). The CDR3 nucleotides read TGTGCCAGTAGTATCTCCGGGAGCCTCCAAGAGACCCAGTACTTC. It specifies CASSISGSLQETQYF.

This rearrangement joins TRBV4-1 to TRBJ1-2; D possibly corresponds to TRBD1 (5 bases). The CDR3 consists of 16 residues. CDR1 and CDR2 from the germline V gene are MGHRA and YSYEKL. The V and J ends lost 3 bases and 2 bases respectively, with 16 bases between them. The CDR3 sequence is CASSQRTGTSNYGYTF. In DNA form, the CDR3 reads TGCGCCAGCAGCCAGAGAACCGGGACGTCGAACTATGGCTACACCTTC.

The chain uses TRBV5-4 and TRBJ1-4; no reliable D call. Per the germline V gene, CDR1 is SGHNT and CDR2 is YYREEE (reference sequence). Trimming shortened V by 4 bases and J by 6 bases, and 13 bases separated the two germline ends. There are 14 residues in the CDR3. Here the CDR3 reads CASSVAGVDEKLFF. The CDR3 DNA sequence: TGTGCCAGCAGCGTAGCGGGAGTAGATGAAAAACTGTTTTTT. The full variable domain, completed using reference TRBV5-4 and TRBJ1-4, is ETGVTQSPTHLIKTRGQQVTLRCSSQSGHNTVSWYQQALGQGPQFIFQYYREEENGRGNFPPRFSGLQFPNYSSELNVNALELDDSALYLCASSVAGVDEKLFFGSGTQLSVL.

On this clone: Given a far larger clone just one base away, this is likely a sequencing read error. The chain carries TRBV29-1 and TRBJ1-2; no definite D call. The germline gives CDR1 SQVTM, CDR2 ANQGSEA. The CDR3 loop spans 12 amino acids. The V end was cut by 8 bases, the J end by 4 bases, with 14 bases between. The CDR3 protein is CSPGMVPYGYTF. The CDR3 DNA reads TGCAGCCCCGGAATGGTCCCCTATGGCTACACCTTC.

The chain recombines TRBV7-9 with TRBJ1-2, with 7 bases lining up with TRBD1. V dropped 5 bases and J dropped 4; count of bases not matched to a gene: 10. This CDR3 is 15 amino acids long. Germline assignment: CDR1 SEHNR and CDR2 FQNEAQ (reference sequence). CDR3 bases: TGTGCCAGCAGCCGAGGACAGGCGCCAATCTATGGCTACACCTTC. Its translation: CASSRGQAPIYGYTF.

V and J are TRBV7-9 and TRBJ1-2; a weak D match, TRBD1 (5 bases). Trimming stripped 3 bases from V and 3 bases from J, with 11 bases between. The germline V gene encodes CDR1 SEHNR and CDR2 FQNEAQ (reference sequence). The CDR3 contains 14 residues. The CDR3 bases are TGTGCCAGCAGCTTGGGCAGGGCTGACTATGGCTACACCTTC. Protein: CASSLGRADYGYTF. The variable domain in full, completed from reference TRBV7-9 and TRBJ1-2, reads DTGVSQNPRHKITKRGQNVTFRCDPISEHNRLYWYRQTLGQGPEFLTYFQNEAQLEKSRLLSDRFSAERPKGSFSTLEIQRTEQGDSAMYLCASSLGRADYGYTFGSGTRLTVV.

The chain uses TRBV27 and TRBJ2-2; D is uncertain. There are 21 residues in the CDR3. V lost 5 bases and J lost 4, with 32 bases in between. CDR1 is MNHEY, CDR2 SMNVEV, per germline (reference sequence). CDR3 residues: CASSPYSLAGLGSKSTGELFF. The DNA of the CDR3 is TGTGCCAGCAGTCCGTACTCTTTGGCAGGTCTGGGCTCAAAAAGCACCGGGGAGCTGTTTTTT.

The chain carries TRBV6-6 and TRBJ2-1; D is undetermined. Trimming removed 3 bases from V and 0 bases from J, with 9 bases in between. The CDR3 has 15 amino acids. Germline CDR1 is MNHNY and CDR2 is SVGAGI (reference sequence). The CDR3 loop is CASSYRASSYNEQFF. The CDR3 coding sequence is TGTGCCAGCAGTTATCGCGCTAGCTCCTACAATGAGCAGTTCTTC.

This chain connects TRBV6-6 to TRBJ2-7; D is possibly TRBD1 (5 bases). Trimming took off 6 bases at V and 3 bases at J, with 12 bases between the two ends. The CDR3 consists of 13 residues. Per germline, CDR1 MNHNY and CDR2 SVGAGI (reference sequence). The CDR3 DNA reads TGTGCCAGCAGCCTCCTTCAGGGCTACGAGCAGTACTTC. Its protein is CASSLLQGYEQYF.

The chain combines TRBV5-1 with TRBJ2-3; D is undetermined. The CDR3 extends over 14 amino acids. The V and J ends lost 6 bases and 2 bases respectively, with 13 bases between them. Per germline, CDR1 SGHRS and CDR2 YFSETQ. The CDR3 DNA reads TGCGCCAGCAAATCAGACCCGTCCACAGATACGCAGTATTTT. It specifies CASKSDPSTDTQYF.

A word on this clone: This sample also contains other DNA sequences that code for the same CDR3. The chain's CDR3 is CASSLREKLFF. As DNA, the CDR3 is TGTGCCAGCAGCCTCAGGGAAAAACTGTTTTTT. V and J are TRBV28 and TRBJ1-4; D not resolved. Germline CDR1 and CDR2: MDHEN and SYDVKM. V shed 6 bases and J shed 8 bases, with 7 bases lying between them. The CDR3 is made up of 11 amino acids.

CDR3 protein: CASGRELSGYTF. The CDR3 DNA follows: TGTGCCAGCGGGAGGGAGCTAAGTGGCTACACCTTC. The chain couples TRBV28 to TRBJ1-2; D gene unclear. This CDR3 is 12 amino acids long. Trimming took 8 bases from V and 7 from J, leaving 14 bases between them. The germline V gene has CDR1 MDHEN and CDR2 SYDVKM.

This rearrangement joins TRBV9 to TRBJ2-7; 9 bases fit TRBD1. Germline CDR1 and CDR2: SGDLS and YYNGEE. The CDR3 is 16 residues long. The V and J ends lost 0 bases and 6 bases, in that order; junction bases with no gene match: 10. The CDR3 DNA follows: TGTGCCAGCAGCGTAGAGGCCGGGGACAGGGTAACCGAGCAGTACTTC. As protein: CASSVEAGDRVTEQYF.

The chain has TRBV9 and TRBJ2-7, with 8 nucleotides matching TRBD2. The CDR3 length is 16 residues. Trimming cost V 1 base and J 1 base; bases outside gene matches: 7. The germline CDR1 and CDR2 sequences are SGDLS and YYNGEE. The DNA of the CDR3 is TGTGCCAGCAGCGTATCCCCGGGAGGGCCTTCCTACGAGCAGTACTTC. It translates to CASSVSPGGPSYEQYF.

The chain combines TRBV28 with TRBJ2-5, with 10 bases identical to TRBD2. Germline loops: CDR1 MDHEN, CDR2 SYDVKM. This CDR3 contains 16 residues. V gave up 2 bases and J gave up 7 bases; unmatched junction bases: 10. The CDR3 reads CASSLTSGRARGTQYF. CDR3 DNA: TGTGCCAGCAGTTTAACCAGCGGGAGGGCCAGGGGGACCCAGTACTTC.

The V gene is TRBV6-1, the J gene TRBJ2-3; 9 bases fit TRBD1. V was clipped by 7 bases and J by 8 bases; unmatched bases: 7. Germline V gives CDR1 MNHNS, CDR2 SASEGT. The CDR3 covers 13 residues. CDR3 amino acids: CASIDRGMVTQYF. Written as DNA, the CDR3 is TGTGCCAGCATAGACAGGGGGATGGTTACGCAGTATTTT.

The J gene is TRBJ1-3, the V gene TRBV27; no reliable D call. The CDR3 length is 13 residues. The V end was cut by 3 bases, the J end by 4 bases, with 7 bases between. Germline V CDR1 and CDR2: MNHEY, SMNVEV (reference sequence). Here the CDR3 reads CASSFTPGNTIYF. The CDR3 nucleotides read TGTGCCAGCAGTTTTACGCCAGGAAACACCATATATTTT.

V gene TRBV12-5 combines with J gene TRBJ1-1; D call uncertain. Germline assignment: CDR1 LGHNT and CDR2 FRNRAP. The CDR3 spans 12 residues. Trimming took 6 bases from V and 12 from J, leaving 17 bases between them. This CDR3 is CASGIPQGPSFF. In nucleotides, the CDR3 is TGTGCTAGTGGAATTCCTCAAGGGCCGTCTTTCTTT. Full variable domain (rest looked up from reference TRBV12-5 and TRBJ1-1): DARVTQTPRHKVTEMGQEVTMRCQPILGHNTVFWYRQTMMQGLELLAYFRNRAPLDDSGMPKDRFSAEMPDATLATLKIQPSEPRDSAVYFCASGIPQGPSFFGQGTRLTVV.

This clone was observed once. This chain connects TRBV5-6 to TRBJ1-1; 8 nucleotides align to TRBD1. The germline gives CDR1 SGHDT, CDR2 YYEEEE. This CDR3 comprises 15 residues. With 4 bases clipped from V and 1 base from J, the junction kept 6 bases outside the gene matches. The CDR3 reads CASSQGQGWNTEAFF. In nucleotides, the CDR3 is TGTGCCAGCAGCCAAGGACAGGGATGGAACACTGAAGCTTTCTTT.